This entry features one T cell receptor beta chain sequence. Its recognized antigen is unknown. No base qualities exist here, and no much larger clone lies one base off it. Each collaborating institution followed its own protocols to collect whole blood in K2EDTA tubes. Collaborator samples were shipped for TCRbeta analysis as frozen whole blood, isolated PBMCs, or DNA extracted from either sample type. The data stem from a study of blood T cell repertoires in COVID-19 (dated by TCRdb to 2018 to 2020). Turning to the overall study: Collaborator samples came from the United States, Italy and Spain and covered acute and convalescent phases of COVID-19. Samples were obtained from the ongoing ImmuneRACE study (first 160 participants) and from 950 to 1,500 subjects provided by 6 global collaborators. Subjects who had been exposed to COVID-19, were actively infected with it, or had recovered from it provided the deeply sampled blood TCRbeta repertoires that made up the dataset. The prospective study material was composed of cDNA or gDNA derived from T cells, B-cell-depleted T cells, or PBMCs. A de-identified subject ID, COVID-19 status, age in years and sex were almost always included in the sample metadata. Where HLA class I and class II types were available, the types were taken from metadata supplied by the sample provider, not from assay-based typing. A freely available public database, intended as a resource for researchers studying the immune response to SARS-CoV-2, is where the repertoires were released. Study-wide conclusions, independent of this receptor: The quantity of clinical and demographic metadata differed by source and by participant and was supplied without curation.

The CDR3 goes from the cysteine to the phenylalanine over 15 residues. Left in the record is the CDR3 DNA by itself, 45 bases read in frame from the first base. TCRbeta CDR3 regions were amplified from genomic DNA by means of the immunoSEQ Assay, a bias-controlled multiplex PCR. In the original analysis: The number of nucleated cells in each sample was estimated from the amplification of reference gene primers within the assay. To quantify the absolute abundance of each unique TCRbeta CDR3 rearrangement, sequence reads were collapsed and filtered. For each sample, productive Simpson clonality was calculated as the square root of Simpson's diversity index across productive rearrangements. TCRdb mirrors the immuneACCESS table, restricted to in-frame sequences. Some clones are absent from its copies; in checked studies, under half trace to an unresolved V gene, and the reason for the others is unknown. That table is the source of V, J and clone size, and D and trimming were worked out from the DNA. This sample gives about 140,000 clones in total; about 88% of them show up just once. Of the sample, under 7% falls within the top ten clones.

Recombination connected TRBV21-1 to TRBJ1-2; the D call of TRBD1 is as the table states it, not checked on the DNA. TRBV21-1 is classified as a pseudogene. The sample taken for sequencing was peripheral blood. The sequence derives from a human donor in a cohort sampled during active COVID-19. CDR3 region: CASSRGQVKRYGYTF. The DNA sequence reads TGTGCCAGCAGCAGGGGACAGGTGAAACGGTATGGCTACACCTTC.